Presented here are 7 T cell receptor beta chains from one specimen sequenced in a study of control samples from healthy donors and cancer patients. TCRdb keeps only in-frame clones here, not all; method: immunoSEQ multiplex PCR. Among some 140,000 clones, approximately 86% were seen once, and the ten largest hold approximately 9.4%. Source material: blood. These receptors originate from a woman in her twenties or thirties in good health.

The CDR3: CASSSPPGSSWEKLFF. The CDR3 coding sequence is TGTGCCAGCAGCTCGCCCCCCGGATCCTCTTGGGAAAAACTGTTTTTT. V is TRBV7-9 and J is TRBJ1-4, with D hard to call. The V and J ends lost 4 bases and 8 bases respectively, with 20 bases between them. In germline, CDR1 is SEHNR, CDR2 FQNEAQ (reference sequence). CDR3 length: 16 amino acids.

Details on this clone: This sample also contains other DNA sequences that code for the same CDR3. The rearrangement uses TRBV5-6 and TRBJ2-1; D call uncertain. The CDR3 covers 13 residues. CDR1 and CDR2 (germline): SGHDT, YYEEEE. V shed 0 bases and J shed 6 bases, with 7 bases lying between them. CDR3 loop: CASSLGGLNEQFF. The CDR3 DNA follows: TGTGCCAGCAGCTTGGGAGGCCTCAATGAGCAGTTCTTC.

This rearrangement joins TRBV29-1 to TRBJ2-1; TRBD2 matches at 8 bases. V was clipped by 7 bases and J by 3 bases; unmatched bases: 11. The CDR3 length is 15 residues. Germline CDR1 is SQVTM and CDR2 is ANQGSEA. Here the CDR3 reads CSAGRSGRLYNEQFF. The CDR3 region has the DNA TGCAGCGCAGGTAGGAGCGGGAGACTCTACAATGAGCAGTTCTTC.

This chain connects TRBV14 to TRBJ2-1; 7 bases agree with TRBD1. CDR3 length: 17 amino acids. Germline V gene lookup returns CDR1 SGHDN and CDR2 FVKESK. Trimming took 1 base from V and 6 from J; bases not matched to a gene: 12. The CDR3, as DNA: TGTGCCAGCAGCCAAGGGCCGGGGCAGGGGGAATTCAATGAGCAGTTCTTC. Encoded protein: CASSQGPGQGEFNEQFF.

V and J are TRBV11-2 and TRBJ1-1, with 9 bases lining up with TRBD1. Germline CDR1 is SGHAT and CDR2 is FQNNGV. The CDR3 is 17 amino acids. Trimming took 5 bases from V and 5 from J; bases not matched to a gene: 15. CDR3 in amino acids: CASSRVGQGNVGTEAFF. The CDR3 nucleotides are TGTGCCAGCAGCCGAGTCGGACAGGGGAACGTAGGGACTGAAGCTTTCTTT.

This rearrangement joins TRBV9 to TRBJ2-7, with D possibly being TRBD1 (6 bases). Trimming removed 4 bases from V and 4 bases from J, with 12 bases in between. Germline V CDR1 and CDR2: SGDLS, YYNGEE. This CDR3 has 13 residues. The CDR3 DNA reads TGTGCCAGCAGCCCCCCAAGGGGGTACGAGCAGTACTTC. Translating it yields CASSPPRGYEQYF.

The V call is TRBV7-2, the J call TRBJ2-2; unclear D gene. The ends were cut back, 0 bases at V and 8 bases at J, with 4 bases in the middle. The germline V gene encodes CDR1 SGHTA and CDR2 FQGNSA. CDR3 length equals 12 residues. The CDR3 DNA reads as TGTGCCAGCAGCTTAGCGGTGGGGGAGCTGTTTTTT. It yields the protein CASSLAVGELFF.